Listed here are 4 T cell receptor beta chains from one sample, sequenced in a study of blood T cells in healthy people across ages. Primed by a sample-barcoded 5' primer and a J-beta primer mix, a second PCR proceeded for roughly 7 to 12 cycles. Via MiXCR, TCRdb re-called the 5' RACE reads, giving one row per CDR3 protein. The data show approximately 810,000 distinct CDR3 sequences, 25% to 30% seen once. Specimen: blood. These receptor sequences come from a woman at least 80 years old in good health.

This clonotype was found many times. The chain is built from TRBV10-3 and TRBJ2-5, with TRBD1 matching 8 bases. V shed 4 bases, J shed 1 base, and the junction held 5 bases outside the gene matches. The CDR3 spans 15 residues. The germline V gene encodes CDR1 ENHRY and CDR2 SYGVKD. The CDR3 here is CAISVKDRGQETQYF. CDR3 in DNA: TGTGCCATCAGTGTGAAAGACAGGGGCCAAGAGACCCAGTACTTC.

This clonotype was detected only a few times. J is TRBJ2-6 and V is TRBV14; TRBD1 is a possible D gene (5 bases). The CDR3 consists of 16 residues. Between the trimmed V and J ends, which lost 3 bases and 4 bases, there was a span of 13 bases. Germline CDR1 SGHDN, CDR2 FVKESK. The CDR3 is CASSHRQGTGANVLTF. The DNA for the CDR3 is TGTGCCAGCAGCCACCGCCAGGGAACCGGGGCCAACGTCCTGACTTTC.

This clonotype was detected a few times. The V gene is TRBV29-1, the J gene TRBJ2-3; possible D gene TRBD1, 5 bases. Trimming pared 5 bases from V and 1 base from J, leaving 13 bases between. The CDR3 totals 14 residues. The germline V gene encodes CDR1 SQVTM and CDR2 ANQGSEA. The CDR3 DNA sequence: TGCAGCGTTAGCAGGGCCCAGGGCACAGATACGCAGTATTTT. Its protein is CSVSRAQGTDTQYF.

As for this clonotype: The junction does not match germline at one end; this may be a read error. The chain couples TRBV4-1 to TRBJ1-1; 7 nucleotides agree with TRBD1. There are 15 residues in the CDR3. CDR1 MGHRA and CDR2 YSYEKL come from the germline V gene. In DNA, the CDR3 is TGCGCCGGCAGCCAGGTACAGGGGATGGGGACTGAAGCTTTCTTT. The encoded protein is CAGSQVQGMGTEAFF.